This T cell receptor beta chain was identified during a study of early T cells in non-severe SARS-CoV-2 infection (dated by TCRdb to about 2021). Regarding the complete study: Because TCR sequencing relied on bulk RNA taken from unsorted whole blood, pairing of alpha and beta chains was not possible.

Broader findings and caveats from the paper: VDJdb matching was skewed toward anti-spike CD8 responses, so virus-specific expansions were likely underestimated and private and CD4 specificities were missed.

A case-control design nested within a healthcare worker cohort in London, UK, was used, with weekly nasopharyngeal swab PCR tests and blood sampling performed. Healthcare workers were recruited between 23 and 31 March 2020, during the week of the UK lockdown, and were followed weekly for up to about 15 weeks. Library preparation employed 5' RACE. Sequenced on a NextSeq 500. The TCR library protocol attached unique molecular identifiers to individual cDNA molecules to correct for sequencing error and PCR bias. TCR alpha and beta chains were both sequenced, and the abundances of alpha and beta sequences in each sample were closely correlated with each other. Processing in the source paper ran as follows. Decombinator V4 was used to perform V gene, J gene and CDR3 annotation of TCR sequences. Expanded TCRs were defined as changing significantly between any two time points under a Poisson model with p below 0.0001. TCR abundances were normalised to the total number of TCRs sequenced per sample and expressed as counts per million. MAIT TCRs were defined by TRAV1-2 paired with TRAJ12, TRAJ20 or TRAJ33, and iNKT TCRs by TRAV10 paired with TRAJ18. VDJdb, accessed on 1 November 2021, was searched for TCRs annotated for CMV, EBV and SARS-CoV-2, and TCRs annotated for more than one antigen were excluded. TCRdb passed the public sequencing reads through fastp at Q25 and MiXCR, retaining productive beta sequences. Entries are consolidated by CDR3 protein sequence, retaining the most common genes and DNA. Here the V and J calls rest on TCRdb's processing, not on the authors' analysis. This sample holds some 40,000 distinct CDR3 sequences; roughly 4% were observed only once. The top ten hold 9% to 10% of the sample.

In this sample, this clonotype turned up many times. Its antigen remains undetermined. Base qualities were left out, and no much larger clone turns up one base away. Its CDR3 holds 16 amino acids, cysteine through phenylalanine. Only the CDR3 portion is preserved as DNA: 48 bases, with reading frame beginning at the first base. V is shortened by 3 bases, J by 5 bases, and the region joining them spans 14 bases. Sequencing was performed on whole blood. In this chain, TRBV12-3 or TRBV12-4 is recombined with TRBJ1-6; the D gene assignment is ambiguous. This clonotype originated in an adult who was a healthcare worker with PCR-confirmed SARS-CoV-2 infection or an uninfected control (not recorded which). The DNA sequence is as follows: TGTGCCAGCAGTTTTGGGCGGCCTCGGGATAATTCACCCCTCCACTTT. This sequence encodes CASSFGRPRDNSPLHF.